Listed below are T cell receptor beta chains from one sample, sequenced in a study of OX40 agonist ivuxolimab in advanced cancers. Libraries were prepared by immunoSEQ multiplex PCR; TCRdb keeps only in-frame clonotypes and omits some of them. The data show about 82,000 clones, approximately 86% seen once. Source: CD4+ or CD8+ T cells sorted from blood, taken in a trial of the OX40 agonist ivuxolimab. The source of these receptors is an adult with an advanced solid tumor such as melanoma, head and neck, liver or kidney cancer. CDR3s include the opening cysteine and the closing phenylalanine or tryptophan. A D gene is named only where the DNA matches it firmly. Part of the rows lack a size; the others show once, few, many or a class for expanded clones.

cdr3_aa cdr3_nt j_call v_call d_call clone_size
CASGFSGQGAKNIQYF TGTGCTAGTGGTTTCTCGGGGCAGGGAGCCAAAAACATTCAGTACTTC TRBJ2-4 TRBV12-5 . .
CASSRSPSGQETQYF TGTGCCAGCAGCCGCTCCCCTAGCGGGCAAGAGACCCAGTACTTC TRBJ2-5 TRBV7-8 TRBD2 .
CSAEGRTTQETQYF TGCAGCGCAGAGGGTCGGACAACTCAAGAGACCCAGTACTTC TRBJ2-5 TRBV29-1 . .
CASSLGRVAGNNEQFF TGCGCCAGCAGCTTGGGGCGCGTTGCGGGTAACAATGAGCAGTTCTTC TRBJ2-1 TRBV5-1 . .
CASSLLQGNSPLHF TGTGCCAGCAGCTTGTTGCAGGGTAACTCACCCCTCCACTTT TRBJ1-6 TRBV5-5 . .
CASSGQEYQPQHF TGTGCCAGCAGTGGACAGGAGTATCAGCCCCAGCATTTT TRBJ1-5 TRBV9 TRBD1 .
CASSPRSGRNNEQFF TGTGCCAGCAGCCCACGAAGCGGGAGGAATAATGAGCAGTTCTTC TRBJ2-1 TRBV7-3 TRBD2 once
CASSYRTGGSYGYTF TGTGCCAGCAGTTATAGGACAGGGGGCTCCTATGGCTACACCTTC TRBJ1-2 TRBV6-5 TRBD1 .
CASSLGIANLGETQYF TGTGCCAGCAGCTTGGGTATAGCGAATCTTGGGGAGACCCAGTACTTC TRBJ2-5 TRBV5-5 . .
CASSPRTEPNSPLHF TGCGCCAGCAGCCCCAGGACAGAACCTAATTCACCCCTCCACTTT TRBJ1-6 TRBV5-1 . .
CASSLDAGPPDTQYF TGCGCCAGCAGCTTGGACGCGGGCCCCCCAGATACGCAGTATTTT TRBJ2-3 TRBV5-1 . .
CASSIGKREPLSATQYF TGTGCCAGTAGTATTGGGAAGCGGGAGCCCCTGTCGGCTACGCAGTATTTT TRBJ2-3 TRBV19 TRBD2 .
CASSYGSGYEQYF TGTGCCAGCAGTTACGGTAGCGGCTACGAGCAGTACTTC TRBJ2-7 TRBV6-4 . few
CASTTGQGTYEQYF TGTGCCAGTACTACGGGACAGGGGACCTACGAGCAGTACTTC TRBJ2-7 TRBV19 TRBD1 once
CASSLTQSDEKLFF TGTGCCAGCAGCTTAACACAGTCCGATGAAAAACTGTTTTTT TRBJ1-4 TRBV7-9 . .
CASSQDPDSTAQYF TGCGCCAGCAGCCAAGATCCTGACAGCACGGCCCAGTACTTC TRBJ2-5 TRBV4-1 . .
CASSGLGGLNEQFF TGTGCCAGCAGTGGTTTGGGAGGGCTCAATGAGCAGTTCTTC TRBJ2-1 TRBV2 TRBD2 .
CASSLPFHNEQFF TGTGCCAGCAGCTTACCTTTTCACAATGAGCAGTTCTTC TRBJ2-1 TRBV7-9 . .
CASSFSGANVLTF TGTGCCAGCAGTTTCTCTGGGGCCAACGTCCTGACTTTC TRBJ2-6 TRBV27 . .
CSVREGLAGSGELFF TGCAGCGTTAGGGAGGGGCTAGCGGGCTCCGGGGAGCTGTTCTTT TRBJ2-2 TRBV29-1 TRBD2 .
CASSYQPGRRSAHEQYF TGTGCCAGCAGCTACCAACCCGGACGCCGATCTGCCCACGAGCAGTACTTC TRBJ2-7 TRBV7-2 . .
CASRNTGTGVRRTDTQYF TGTGCCAGCAGAAACACCGGGACAGGGGTTAGGAGGACAGATACGCAGTATTTT TRBJ2-3 TRBV28 TRBD1 .
CAISDGQGSSYEQYF TGTGCCATCAGTGACGGGCAGGGGTCCTCCTACGAGCAGTACTTC TRBJ2-7 TRBV10-3 . .
CAISLDRVGETQYF TGTGCCATCAGCCTGGACAGGGTGGGGGAGACCCAGTACTTC TRBJ2-5 TRBV10-3 TRBD1 .
CASSTTLKGELFF TGTGCCAGTAGTACGACTTTGAAGGGGGAGCTGTTTTTT TRBJ2-2 TRBV19 . few
CASTGGSSNTGELFF TGTGCCAGCACCGGAGGGTCATCGAACACCGGGGAGCTGTTTTTT TRBJ2-2 TRBV2 . few
CASSLWTGGDEQYF TGTGCCAGCAGCCTATGGACAGGGGGTGACGAGCAGTACTTC TRBJ2-7 TRBV6-5 TRBD1 .
CASSGTSFQETQYF TGTGCCAGCAGCGGGACTAGTTTCCAAGAGACCCAGTACTTC TRBJ2-5 TRBV9 TRBD2 .
CASSLADRSSGGYGYTF TGTGCCAGCAGCTTGGCGGACCGCTCGTCGGGGGGATATGGCTACACCTTC TRBJ1-2 TRBV5-5 . .
CASSGGGGKTQYF TGTGCCAGCAGCGGAGGAGGGGGTAAGACCCAGTACTTC TRBJ2-5 TRBV6-1 . few
CASGIGVNTGELFF TGTGCTAGTGGGATTGGGGTGAACACCGGGGAGCTGTTTTTT TRBJ2-2 TRBV12-5 . once
CASTGTGDGCTF TGTGCCAGCACAGGGACAGGGGATGGCTGCACCTTC TRBJ1-2 TRBV6-1 TRBD1 .
CASTKGGTDTQYF TGTGCCAGTACAAAGGGGGGCACAGATACGCAGTATTTT TRBJ2-3 TRBV19 . .
CASSEWSGGAGEQFF TGTGCCAGCAGTGAATGGAGCGGGGGGGCCGGTGAGCAGTTCTTC TRBJ2-1 TRBV6-1 TRBD2 .
CASRSTSTDTQYF TGCGCCAGCAGGAGTACTAGCACAGATACGCAGTATTTT TRBJ2-3 TRBV4-3 . .
CASGRGEKLFF TGTGCCAGCGGTCGGGGGGAAAAACTGTTTTTT TRBJ1-4 TRBV9 . .
CASSFDGPTNEKLFF TGTGCCAGCAGCTTCGACGGACCAACTAATGAAAAACTGTTTTTT TRBJ1-4 TRBV5-6 . .
CASSPPPGGLEQYF TGTGCCAGCTCACCACCGCCAGGGGGCCTCGAGCAGTACTTC TRBJ2-7 TRBV18 TRBD1 .
CASSQVNGLQFF TGTGCCAGCAGCCAAGTGAACGGACTGCAGTTCTTC TRBJ2-1 TRBV14 . .
CAWSIRDTFSYEQYF TGTGCCTGGAGTATCCGGGACACCTTTTCCTACGAGCAGTACTTC TRBJ2-7 TRBV30 . few
CASSYLGSLNSPLHF TGTGCCAGCAGTTACCTTGGCAGCCTTAATTCACCCCTCCACTTT TRBJ1-6 TRBV6-5 . .
CASRAGQVMNTEAFF TGTGCCAGCAGAGCAGGACAGGTCATGAACACTGAAGCTTTCTTT TRBJ1-1 TRBV6-1 TRBD1 .
CASGLVQGGIYEQYF TGTGCTAGTGGTTTGGTACAAGGGGGGATCTACGAGCAGTACTTC TRBJ2-7 TRBV12-5 . .
CASSLAMASGGINEQFF TGTGCCAGCAGCTTGGCCATGGCTAGCGGGGGCATAAATGAGCAGTTCTTC TRBJ2-1 TRBV5-4 TRBD2 .
CASSPPGLGNEQFF TGTGCCAGCAGCCCACCGGGACTTGGCAATGAGCAGTTCTTC TRBJ2-1 TRBV7-6 . once
CASRLAGVTDTQYF TGTGCCAGCAGACTAGCGGGAGTCACAGATACGCAGTATTTT TRBJ2-3 TRBV27 TRBD2 .
CASRDLEGRADTQYF TGTGCCAGCAGAGATCTCGAGGGGAGGGCAGATACGCAGTATTTT TRBJ2-3 TRBV6-1 TRBD2 once
CASSLPTGGSLTEAFF TGTGCCAGCAGTCTCCCGACAGGGGGTAGCCTCACTGAAGCTTTCTTT TRBJ1-1 TRBV6-6 TRBD1 .
CASSSQGLAAGELFF TGCGCCAGCAGCTCGCAAGGGCTAGCGGCCGGGGAGCTGTTTTTT TRBJ2-2 TRBV5-1 TRBD2 .
CASSLGGQGNSPLHF TGTGCCAGCAGCTTAGGGGGACAGGGGAATTCACCCCTCCACTTT TRBJ1-6 TRBV7-3 TRBD1 .